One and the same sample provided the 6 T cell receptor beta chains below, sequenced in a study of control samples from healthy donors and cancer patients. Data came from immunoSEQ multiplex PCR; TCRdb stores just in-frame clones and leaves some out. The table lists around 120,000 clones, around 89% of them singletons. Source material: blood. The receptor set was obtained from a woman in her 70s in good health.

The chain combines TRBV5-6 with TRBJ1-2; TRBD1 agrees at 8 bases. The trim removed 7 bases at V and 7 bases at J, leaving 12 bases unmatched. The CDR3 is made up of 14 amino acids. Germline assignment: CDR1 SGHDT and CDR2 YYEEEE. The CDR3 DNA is TGTGCCAGCGTACTTACAGGGGGATTAGTTGGCTACACCTTC. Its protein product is CASVLTGGLVGYTF.

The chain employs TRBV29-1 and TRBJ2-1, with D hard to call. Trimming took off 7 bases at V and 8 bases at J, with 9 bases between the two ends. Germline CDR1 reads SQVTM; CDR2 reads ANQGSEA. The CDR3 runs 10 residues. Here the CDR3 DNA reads TGCAGCGGGCAAGTCGATGAGCAGTTCTTC. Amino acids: CSGQVDEQFF.

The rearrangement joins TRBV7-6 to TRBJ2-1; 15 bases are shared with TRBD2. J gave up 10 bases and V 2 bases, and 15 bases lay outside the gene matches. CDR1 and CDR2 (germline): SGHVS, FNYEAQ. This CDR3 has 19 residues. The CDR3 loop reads CASSLTAGLAGGQGDEQFF. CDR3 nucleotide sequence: TGTGCCAGCAGCTTAACTGCGGGACTAGCGGGGGGCCAAGGCGACGAGCAGTTCTTC.

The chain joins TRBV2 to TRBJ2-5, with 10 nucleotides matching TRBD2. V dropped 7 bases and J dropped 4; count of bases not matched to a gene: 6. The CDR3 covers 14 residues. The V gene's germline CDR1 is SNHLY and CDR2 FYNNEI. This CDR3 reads CASTSGTSVETQYF. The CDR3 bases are TGTGCCAGCACCTCTGGGACTAGCGTAGAGACCCAGTACTTC. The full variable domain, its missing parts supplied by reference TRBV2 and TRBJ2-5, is EPEVTQTPSHQVTQMGQEVILRCVPISNHLYFYWYRQILGQKVEFLVSFYNNEISEKSEIFDDQFSVERPDGSNFTLKIRSTKLEDSAMYFCASTSGTSVETQYFGPGTRLLVL.

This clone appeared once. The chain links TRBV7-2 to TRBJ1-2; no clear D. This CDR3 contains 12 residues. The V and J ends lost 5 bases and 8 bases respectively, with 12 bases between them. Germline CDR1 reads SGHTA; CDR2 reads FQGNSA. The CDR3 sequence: CASSAVGGGYTF. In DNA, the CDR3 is TGTGCCAGCAGCGCCGTGGGTGGCGGCTACACCTTC.

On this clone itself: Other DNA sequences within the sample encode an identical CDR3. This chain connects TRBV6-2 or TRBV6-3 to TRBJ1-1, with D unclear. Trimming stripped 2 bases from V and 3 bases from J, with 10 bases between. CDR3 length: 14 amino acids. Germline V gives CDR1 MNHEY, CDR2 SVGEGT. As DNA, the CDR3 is TGTGCCAGCAGTTACGGTTCTGCGGACACTGAAGCTTTCTTT. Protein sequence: CASSYGSADTEAFF.